Listed here is a single T cell receptor (beta chain). This clonotype turned up a few times. The clone's antigen remains unknown. No quality values exist for individual bases; no much larger clone is one base distant. The source of the sample is a study of blood T cells in healthy people across ages (dated by TCRdb to between 2014 and 2016). For the wider study: In model experiments, roughly one uniquely barcoded TCR beta cDNA molecule per two T cells was captured by template switching. The donors were divided into four age groups: young (average about 16 years), middle-aged (under 40), aged (around 67) and long-lived (around 87). Age-related changes in TCR beta repertoire diversity were measured in the study by deep sequencing normalized with unique cDNA molecular identifiers. Using the same blood draw, the study looked at two additional independent replicas of 1 million unique cDNA reads for two donors, one aged 18 to 30 and the other aged 80 or older.

From a lookup of the germline V gene, CDR1 and CDR2 are MDHEN and SYDVKM. Trimming at the junction amounts to 11 bases on V and 4 bases on J, and the germline ends lie 15 bases apart. CDR3 length: 13 amino acids, cysteine to phenylalanine. Only the CDR3 DNA stays, 39 bases, in frame from base 1. Systemically healthy Caucasian individuals from Russia, roughly 40 in total and aged about 6 to 90 years, were included as donors. Approximately 9 milliliters of peripheral blood were collected from each donor into EDTA-treated Vacutainer tubes. Ficoll-Paque density-gradient centrifugation was used to isolate PBMCs, with at least 6 million obtained per sample. Total RNA was extracted from PBMCs with Trizol reagent, with at least 6 micrograms obtained per sample. For every donor, an aliquot of PBMCs went through flow cytometry to measure the percentages of naive CD45RAhigh/CD27high T cells. Results the study describes overall, beyond this receptor: As age increased, observed TCR beta diversity per million T cells dropped in a roughly linear way, and a significant reduction was already evident by age 40. Estimates of total diversity based on one million sequenced T cells were considered lower bounds and underestimates. Observed TCR beta diversity correlated strongly with the percentage of naive T cells measured by flow cytometry. Because profiling used bulk unsorted PBMCs, naive and antigen-experienced compartments could not be compared conclusively. Because the CMV infection status of the donors was unknown, age-related changes in expanded clonotypes may potentially have been confounded. Compared with the aged group, the long-lived group had more naive CD4+ T cells, fewer expanded clones and increased TCR diversity, a pattern suggesting age selection.

Library preparation employed 5' RACE. TCRdb shows the sequencer as Illumina HiSeq 2500. A second PCR of roughly 7 to 11 cycles was performed with a sample-barcoded 5' primer and a J-beta primer mix. A template-switch 5' adaptor carrying 12 random nucleotides introduced a unique molecular identifier onto each TCR beta cDNA molecule. Each sample yielded at least 2.5 million CDR3-containing paired-end reads. All of the RNA was converted into first-strand cDNA using the Mint cDNA synthesis kit, with a TRBC-specific oligonucleotide serving as the primer. Following uracil-DNA glycosylase treatment, all cDNA underwent a first 18-cycle PCR with the universal primers M1SS and BC2_uni_R. In the authors' own workflow: For normalization, 1 million high-quality reads were randomly selected from each sample, with every read carrying a distinct molecular identifier. Reads sharing molecular identifiers were discarded rather than binned into consensus sequences. MiTCR, with a Q25 quality threshold and the strictest error-elimination algorithm, was used for CDR3 identification, clonotype clustering and error correction. A nonparametric unseen species model using Euler transformation provided a lower-bound estimate of total TCR beta diversity. Through fastp at Q25 and MiXCR, TCRdb rebuilt clones from the public reads, retaining in-frame beta chains. Identical CDR3 protein sequences are pooled into one entry, listed with their most common genes and DNA. The V and J calls reflect TCRdb's pipeline rather than the authors' work. In all, the sample holds approximately 960,000 distinct CDR3 sequences, and roughly 29% of those were seen once. The ten most abundant clones make up more than 8.5% of the sample.

These records were also assigned to another study, of T cells of mothers and their children. From that second study: Donors were nine systemically healthy Caucasian individuals: three mothers and their six children. cDNA synthesis consumed the entire amount of extracted RNA, loaded at approximately 1.4 ug RNA in each 15 ul reaction. Sample barcodes and 2-4 random nucleotides were added via the M1S primer in the second PCR. Each mother yielded over 9.5 million TCR beta CDR3 reads and each child 2.5 million to 3 million reads. TCR recombination output is similarly shaped by thymic selection in related and unrelated pairs, with a minor effect exerted by inherited differences. Normalized repertoire overlap was always found to be slightly, but never significantly, higher in related mother-child pairs than in unrelated mother-child pairs. With a sensitivity of approximately 92 clones per million clonotypes, no persistent microchimeric T cell clones were detected. To look for features that set related mother-child pairs apart from unrelated individuals, the researchers ran deep NGS to compare the TCR beta repertoires of mothers and children. On average, the children were approximately 11 +/- 4 years old, while the mothers were around 40 +/- 4 years old. After adapter ligation was performed with NEBNext reagents, the libraries were sequenced on an Illumina HiSeq 2000 with 100+100 nt paired-end reads. To avoid cross-contamination, the mother libraries and the child libraries were prepared a month apart and sequenced in separate runs. Between about 500,000 and 2,100,000 distinct TCR beta clonotypes were identified per donor. Naive TCR beta clonotypes were estimated from low-frequency clonotypes matched to each donor's FACS-determined naive share, without sorting.

The clonotype originates from a middle-aged woman in good health. Source material: blood. This chain is built from TRBV28 and TRBJ1-5, with a weak D call of TRBD1 (6 bases match). The CDR3 in this case is CAVLRQENQPQHF. The nucleotide sequence is TGTGCCGTCCTCCGACAGGAGAATCAGCCCCAGCATTTT.